The 3 T cell receptor beta chains listed next were all sequenced from one sample in a study of monozygotic twins with inflammatory bowel disease (dated 2019 in TCRdb). Libraries were constructed by 5' RACE. The run used an Illumina HiSeq 2500. TCRdb reprocessed the reads, reporting each CDR3 protein sequence once and no DNA. The sample's records list about 160,000 distinct CDR3 sequences. The ten largest clones take up roughly 2.3% of the sample. The sample was blood. All receptors come from a human donor with ulcerative colitis or Crohn's disease, or a healthy co-twin of an affected twin (not recorded which).

CDR3 in amino acids: CASSLFIASTSYNEQFF. The chain has TRBV27 and TRBJ2-1; TCRdb reports TRBD2, a call that lacks DNA to check it against. CDR3 length: 17 residues. Germline values: CDR1 MNHEY, CDR2 SMNVEV (reference sequence).

The gene calls are TRBV7-9 and TRBJ2-5. Germline V gene sequence: CDR1 SEHNR, CDR2 FQNEAQ (reference sequence). The CDR3 is 13 residues long. The CDR3 sequence is CASSSGLKETQYF.

The chain joins TRBV5-1 to TRBJ2-1; as DNA is missing, the TRBD2 call by TCRdb cannot be tested. Germline CDR1 SGHRS, CDR2 YFSETQ. The CDR3 contains 13 residues. This CDR3 reads CASSSSRGELEFF.